The 12 T cell receptor beta chains presented below share a single source sample, sequenced in a study of graft-versus-host responses after intestinal transplantation. This table comes from immunoSEQ multiplex PCR, and its TCRdb copy is limited to in-frame clones, with some not included. This sample has tens of thousands of clones, with around 90% found just once. Sequenced material: PBMCs, taken 26 days after transplant. The receptors shown here come from a human patient who received an intestinal transplant, so some T cells may come from the graft donor.

The chain has TRBV5-1 and TRBJ2-1; 14 bases are shared with TRBD2. The V and J ends lost 5 bases and 0 bases, in that order; junction bases with no gene match: 7. The CDR3 consists of 18 residues. Germline V gene lookup returns CDR1 SGHRS and CDR2 YFSETQ. In DNA form, the CDR3 reads TGCGCCAGCAGACAGACCGGGACTAGCGGGGGCTCCTACAATGAGCAGTTCTTC. Encoded protein: CASRQTGTSGGSYNEQFF.

The chain couples TRBV20-1 to TRBJ1-2, with 7 nucleotides matching TRBD1. V shed 6 bases and J 5 bases; nucleotides not matched to a gene: 3. Germline V gene data show CDR1 as DFQATT and CDR2 as SNEGSKA (reference sequence). There are 11 residues in the CDR3. As DNA, the CDR3 is TGCAGTGCCCCAGGGGGGTATGGCTACACCTTC. This codes for CSAPGGYGYTF.

V is TRBV28 and J is TRBJ2-1; D uncertain. V shed 5 bases and J shed 6 bases, with 8 bases lying between them. The CDR3 runs to 12 residues. The V gene's germline CDR1 is MDHEN and CDR2 SYDVKM. CDR3 DNA sequence: TGTGCCAGCAGTCCGGCAGGCAATGAGCAGTTCTTC. It specifies CASSPAGNEQFF.

J is TRBJ1-5 and V is TRBV6-1, with D unresolved. V was cut by 1 base and J by 5 bases, with 6 bases left in between. The CDR3 is made up of 13 amino acids. Looked up from germline, CDR1 is MNHNS and CDR2 is SASEGT. CDR3 amino acids: CASSEEPDQPQHF. CDR3 bases: TGTGCCAGCAGTGAAGAACCAGATCAGCCCCAGCATTTT.

The rearrangement links TRBV27 to TRBJ2-7, with D possibly being TRBD2 (5 bases). V lost 2 bases to trimming and J lost 2 bases, with 10 bases between them. This CDR3 contains 14 residues. Germline CDR1 and CDR2: MNHEY and SMNVEV (reference sequence). Written as DNA, the CDR3 is TGTGCCAGCAGTTTAAGGGTTAGCGCCTACGAGCAGTACTTC. This sequence encodes CASSLRVSAYEQYF.

The chain uses TRBV28 and TRBJ2-3; 10 bases line up with TRBD1. Trimming removed 4 bases from V and 2 bases from J; junction bases left unmatched: 15. Germline V gene data show CDR1 as MDHEN and CDR2 as SYDVKM. The CDR3 length is 19 residues. The DNA of the CDR3 is TGTGCCAGCAGTTCCCGGACAGGGGGTGAAGCGGAGGCCACAGATACGCAGTATTTT. It specifies CASSSRTGGEAEATDTQYF.

This clone was recorded a few times. The gene calls are TRBV6-5 and TRBJ2-3; 8 positions agree with TRBD2. The junction had 10 bases not matched to a gene; V was cut back by 4 bases and J by 4 bases. Germline V gene sequence: CDR1 MNHEY, CDR2 SVGAGI. CDR3 length: 16 amino acids. The CDR3 nucleotides read TGTGCCAGCAGTTCGTCGAGCGGGAGTGGGGCAGATACGCAGTATTTT. Its protein product is CASSSSSGSGADTQYF.

The V gene is TRBV14, the J gene TRBJ2-1; a weak D match, TRBD1 (5 bases). V was shortened by 5 bases and J by 7 bases, with 12 bases between the two germline ends. This CDR3 has 13 residues. CDR1 and CDR2 (germline): SGHDN, FVKESK. The CDR3 nucleotides are TGTGCCAGCAGCACATGGGGCGGAAATGAGCAGTTCTTC. This gives the protein CASSTWGGNEQFF. The full variable domain, its missing parts supplied by reference TRBV14 and TRBJ2-1, is EAGVTQFPSHSVIEKGQTVTLRCDPISGHDNLYWYRRVMGKEIKFLLHFVKESKQDESGMPNNRFLAERTGGTYSTLKVQPAELEDSGVYFCASSTWGGNEQFFGPGTRLTVL.

V is TRBV19 and J is TRBJ2-7; 9 nucleotides align to TRBD1. The germline V gene encodes CDR1 LNHDA and CDR2 SQIVND (reference sequence). This CDR3 is 16 amino acids long. The trim removed 10 bases at V and 5 bases at J, leaving 18 bases unmatched. CDR3 bases: TGTGCCACAGCATCCGGGACAGGGTCTCCATTCGACGAGCAGTACGTC. It translates to CATASGTGSPFDEQYV.

The J gene is TRBJ1-1, the V gene TRBV15, with D maybe TRBD1 (6 bases). The CDR3 loop spans 14 amino acids. Germline values: CDR1 LNHNV, CDR2 YYDKDF (reference sequence). V was pared by 8 bases and J by 4 bases, with 17 bases between. CDR3 bases: TGTGCCACCGGTGAGACAGGCCTGGGCACTGAAGCTTTCTTT. This gives the protein CATGETGLGTEAFF.

Written as DNA, the CDR3 is TGTGCCAGCAGCCAGGAACAGGGGTTCTTCTACGAGCAGTACTTC. Translated, it gives CASSQEQGFFYEQYF. The chain is built from TRBV14 and TRBJ2-7; 7 bases map to TRBD1. The germline V gene has CDR1 SGHDN and CDR2 FVKESK. The V and J ends lost 3 bases and 3 bases, in that order; junction bases with no gene match: 8. The CDR3 totals 15 residues. The complete variable domain, with remaining parts taken from reference TRBV14 and TRBJ2-7, reads EAGVTQFPSHSVIEKGQTVTLRCDPISGHDNLYWYRRVMGKEIKFLLHFVKESKQDESGMPNNRFLAERTGGTYSTLKVQPAELEDSGVYFCASSQEQGFFYEQYFGPGTRLTVT.

The J gene is TRBJ1-1, the V gene TRBV7-9; D is uncertain. CDR3 length equals 11 residues. Germline V gives CDR1 SEHNR, CDR2 FQNEAQ (reference sequence). V dropped 6 bases and J dropped 8 bases, with 10 bases sitting between them. This CDR3 reads CASSLFPEAFF. DNA of the CDR3: TGTGCCAGCAGTCTTTTTCCCGAAGCTTTCTTT.